This T cell receptor beta chain was identified in a study of cytomegalovirus exposure and HLA in healthy donors. 13 Jbeta primers and 60 Vbeta primers were used for the PCR. Here immunoSEQ multiplex PCR was the method, and the copy in TCRdb shows in-frame clones only, minus some. The sample has about 83,000 clones, about 69% seen once. Remarks on this clone: The target antigen is unknown.

Study outcomes and limitations: A previous analysis found most TCR beta V segments productive roughly 87% or roughly 30% of the time. Cytomegalovirus status, reportedly, was diagnosed with high specificity and sensitivity by the classifier.

Between the trimmed V and J ends, which lost 4 bases and 5 bases, there was a span of 12 bases. There are 13 residues in the CDR3. Germline loops: CDR1 SGHDT, CDR2 YYEEEE. The specimen was PBMCs. The chain is built from TRBV5-6 and TRBJ1-2, with D perhaps matching TRBD1 (5 bases). The clonotype was recovered from a man aged 55 to 70 in good health and CMV-seronegative. CDR3 residues: CASSQDGGYGYTF. As DNA, the CDR3 is TGTGCCAGCAGCCAGGACGGGGGTTATGGCTACACCTTC.